This record looks at one T cell receptor beta chain sequence and its context. This entry belongs to a study of blood T cell repertoires in COVID-19. Study as a whole: Samples representing acute and convalescent COVID-19 were sourced from the United States, Italy and Spain.

Per the original data handling: Estimated nucleated cell counts came from reference gene primer amplification. Profiled with immunoSEQ multiplex PCR; TCRdb holds only in-frame clones, not every one. V and J calls and clone size are as listed in that table; D and trimming were resolved from the DNA. The sample contains about 73,000 clones, roughly 90% of which appear only once. The CDR3 is 13 residues long. Trimming pared 2 bases from V and 5 bases from J, leaving 7 bases between. The germline CDR1 and CDR2 sequences are MGHRA and YSYEKL. Sample: peripheral blood. The chain combines TRBV4-1 with TRBJ1-5, with unresolved D. This TCR derives from a woman older than 75 with active or convalescent COVID-19. The CDR3 protein is CASSQFGDQPQHF. The CDR3 coding sequence is TGCGCCAGCAGCCAATTCGGGGATCAGCCCCAGCATTTT.